Following are 8 T cell receptor beta chains from one sample sequenced in a study of blood T cell repertoires in COVID-19. Assay: immunoSEQ multiplex PCR; the TCRdb copy retains only in-frame clones and omits some. This sample has under 130,000 clones; 75% to 90% occur once, and the top ten carry 32%. The sequenced sample was peripheral blood. These receptors originate from a woman older than 75 with acute or convalescent COVID-19.

The sample holds a few counts of this clone. The V call is TRBV29-1, the J call TRBJ1-1; 9 bases line up with TRBD1. Germline V gives CDR1 SQVTM, CDR2 ANQGSEA. Trimming removed 1 base from V and 3 bases from J; junction bases left unmatched: 6. The CDR3 consists of 15 residues. The CDR3 here is CSVEGTGGGYTEAFF. DNA for the CDR3: TGCAGCGTTGAAGGAACAGGGGGCGGGTACACTGAAGCTTTCTTT.

V gene TRBV5-4 combines with J gene TRBJ1-5, with D unclear. Per germline, CDR1 SGHNT and CDR2 YYREEE (reference sequence). The V and J ends lost 0 bases and 10 bases respectively, with 11 bases between them. This CDR3 is built from 13 residues. DNA of the CDR3: TGTGCCAGCAGCTTGGGTCCGGGTTTCCCCCAGCATTTT. Translated, it gives CASSLGPGFPQHF.

This sequence joins TRBV11-2 and TRBJ2-7; D gene uncertain. From germline, CDR1 is SGHAT and CDR2 FQNNGV. V lost 1 base and J lost 4, with 5 bases in between. CDR3 length: 12 amino acids. The CDR3 DNA follows: TGTGCCAGCAGCTTAGGGGCTTACGAGCAGTACTTC. Translation gives CASSLGAYEQYF.

V gene TRBV4-1 combines with J gene TRBJ2-1; D is possibly TRBD1 (6 bases). Trimming shortened V by 3 bases and J by 7 bases, and 10 bases separated the two germline ends. Germline values: CDR1 MGHRA, CDR2 YSYEKL. The CDR3 sequence is 13 residues long. CDR3: CASSHQGNNEQFF. The DNA for the CDR3 is TGCGCCAGCAGCCACCAGGGGAATAATGAGCAGTTCTTC.

V and J are TRBV4-1 and TRBJ2-7, with a weak D call TRBD1 (6 bases). This CDR3 comprises 16 residues. Germline CDR1 reads MGHRA; CDR2 reads YSYEKL. V lost 2 bases, J lost 7 bases, and 21 bases lay in between. The CDR3 nucleotides are TGCGCCAGCAGCCAAATTCTCTCAGGGGCAACGGGGGAGCAGTACTTC. It yields the protein CASSQILSGATGEQYF.

V usage is TRBV28 and J usage is TRBJ1-6; D is uncertain. The CDR3 contains 12 residues. Germline assignment: CDR1 MDHEN and CDR2 SYDVKM. Trimming took 6 bases from V and 10 from J, leaving 10 bases between them. CDR3 in amino acids: CASSIQRSPLHF. CDR3 DNA: TGTGCCAGCAGCATACAACGATCACCCCTCCACTTT.

This sequence joins TRBV18 and TRBJ2-7; 9 bases line up with TRBD1. The CDR3 is 17 amino acids. Losses at the gene ends were 2 bases for V and 4 bases for J; bases not matched to a gene: 12. CDR1 is KGHSH and CDR2 is LQKENI in the germline V gene. The CDR3 nucleotides read TGTGCCAGCTCACCATCCACCAGCCGGGACAGGGCTTACGAGCAGTACTTC. It specifies CASSPSTSRDRAYEQYF.

The chain combines TRBV4-3 with TRBJ1-4; 7 bases line up with TRBD1. CDR1 and CDR2 (germline): LGHNA, YSLEER. This CDR3 is built from 15 residues. With V trimmed by 4 bases and J by 4 bases, 6 bases remained unmatched. CDR3 sequence: CASSPGDSDNEKLFF. In DNA form, the CDR3 reads TGCGCCAGCAGCCCGGGGGACAGCGATAATGAAAAACTGTTTTTT.